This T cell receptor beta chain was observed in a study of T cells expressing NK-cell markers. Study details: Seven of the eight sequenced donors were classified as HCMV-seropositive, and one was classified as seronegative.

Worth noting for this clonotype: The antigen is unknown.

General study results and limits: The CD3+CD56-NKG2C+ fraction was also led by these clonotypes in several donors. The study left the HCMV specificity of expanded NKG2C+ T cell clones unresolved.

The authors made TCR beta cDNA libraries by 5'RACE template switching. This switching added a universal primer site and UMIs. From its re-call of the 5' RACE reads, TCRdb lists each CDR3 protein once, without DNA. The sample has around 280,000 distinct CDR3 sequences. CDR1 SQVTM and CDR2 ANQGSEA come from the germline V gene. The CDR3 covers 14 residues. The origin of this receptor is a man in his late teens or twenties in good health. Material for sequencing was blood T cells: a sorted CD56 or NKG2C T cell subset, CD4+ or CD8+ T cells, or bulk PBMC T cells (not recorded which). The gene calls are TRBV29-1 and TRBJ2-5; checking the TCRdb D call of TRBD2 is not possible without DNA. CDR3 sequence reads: CSVHLAGVGETQYF.